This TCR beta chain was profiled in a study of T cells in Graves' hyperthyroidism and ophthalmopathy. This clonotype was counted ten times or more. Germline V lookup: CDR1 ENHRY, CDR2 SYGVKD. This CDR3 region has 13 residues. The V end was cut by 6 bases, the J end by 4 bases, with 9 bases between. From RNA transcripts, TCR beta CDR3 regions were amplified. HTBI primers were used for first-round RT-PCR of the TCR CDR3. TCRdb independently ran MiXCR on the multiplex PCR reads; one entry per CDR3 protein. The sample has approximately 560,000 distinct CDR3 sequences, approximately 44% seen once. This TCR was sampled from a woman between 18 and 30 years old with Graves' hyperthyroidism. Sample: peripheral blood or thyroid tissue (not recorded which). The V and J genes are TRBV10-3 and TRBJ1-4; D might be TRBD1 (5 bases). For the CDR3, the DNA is TGTGCCATCAGCTGGGACGGTAATGAAAAACTGTTTTTT. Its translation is CAISWDGNEKLFF.